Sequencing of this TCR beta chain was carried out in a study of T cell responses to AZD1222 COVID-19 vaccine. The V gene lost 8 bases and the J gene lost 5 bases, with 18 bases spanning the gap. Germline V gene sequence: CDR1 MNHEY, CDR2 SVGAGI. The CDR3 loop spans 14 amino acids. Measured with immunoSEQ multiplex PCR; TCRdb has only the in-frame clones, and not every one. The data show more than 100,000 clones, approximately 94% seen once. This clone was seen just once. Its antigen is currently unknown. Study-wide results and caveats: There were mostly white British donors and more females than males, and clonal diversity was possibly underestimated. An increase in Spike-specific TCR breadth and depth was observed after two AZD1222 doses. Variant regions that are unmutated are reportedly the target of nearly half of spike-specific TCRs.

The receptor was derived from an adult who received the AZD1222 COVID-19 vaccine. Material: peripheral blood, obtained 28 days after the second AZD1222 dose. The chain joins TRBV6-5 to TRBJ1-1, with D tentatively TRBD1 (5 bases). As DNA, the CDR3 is TGTGCCAGCTGGGGTTTGCCGAAGGGGACTGAAGCTTTCTTT. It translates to CASWGLPKGTEAFF.